Detailed here is one T cell receptor (beta chain). No cognate antigen has been identified for it. Base qualities were left out, and no much larger clone turns up one base away. In light of the paper, this sample's treatment or condition label describes: live attenuated yellow fever vaccine strain. At each blood-draw timepoint, two biological replicates of bulk PBMCs were obtained. PBMCs were isolated from peripheral blood using a standard Ficoll-Paque protocol. TriZol was used to extract RNA from bulk PBMCs, CD4 and CD8 fractions, and dextramer-positive and dextramer-negative fractions. The data were taken from a study of T cells after yellow fever vaccination (dated by TCRdb to between 2018 and 2020). Study-level background: Libraries from fractions with low cell numbers were prepared with the SMART-Seq v4 Ultra Low Input RNA kit. To follow T-cell clones before and after primary and booster YFV17D yellow fever vaccination, bulk TCR alpha and beta repertoires were sequenced over time. The cohort comprised two healthy male donors, one aged 18 to 30 and one aged 30 to 39 years. Bulk PBMC replicates and cell subsets were isolated from blood drawn at multiple timepoints before and after both primary and secondary immunization. What the research found in general, with its limitations: Because the study included only two donors, the extent to which the findings can be generalized is limited. The secondary T-cell response was weaker than the primary response but faster, peaking on day 5 instead of day 15. A small share of clonotypes was detected in both CD4 and CD8 compartments, with the overlap likely arising from convergent recombination. Because abundant contaminating clonotypes from the bulk population could be contained in FACS-sorted repertoires, computational filtering was required. After the booster, most of the clones that had expanded following primary vaccination were detected again (just under 97% of CD4 and roughly nine tenths of CD8), which suggests that memory was broadly maintained.

CDR1 and CDR2, per the germline V gene (reference sequence), are MNHEY and SMNVEV. Here V drops 2 bases and J drops 6 bases, and the junction holds 12 bases not matched to any gene. The CDR3 runs 16 amino acids, cysteine and phenylalanine included. Here the CDR3 DNA is all that survives: 48 bases in frame from base 1. TCR cDNA was made using 5'RACE template switching, a step that added a universal primer site and unique molecular identifiers. cDNA synthesis was primed from both the TCR alpha and TCR beta constant segments. Library amplification involved two PCR steps, and the second step added sample barcodes and sequencing adapters. Sequencing of libraries was performed on Illumina HiSeq 2500 (2x100 bp) or NovaSeq (2x150 bp). Turning to the authors' computational methods: MIGEC was used to demultiplex reads and collapse the reads into UMI consensus sequences, and MiXCR was used for V(D)J alignment. Clonotypes responding to the vaccine were identified with edgeR on replicate PBMC samples, with the criteria of FDR below 0.01 and a log2 fold change above 5 up to day 15. CD4 or CD8 identity was assigned to each bulk clonotype according to whether the clonotype was present at higher abundance in the sequenced CD4 repertoire or the sequenced CD8 repertoire. TCRdb handled the public reads itself, with Q25 trimming in fastp and clone calling in MiXCR, and kept productive beta chains. All rows with the same CDR3 protein become a single entry with the most common DNA and genes. The V and J calls come from TCRdb's annotation, not from the publication. The sample table lists about 300,000 distinct CDR3 sequences, around 6.8% of them with a count of one. The ten largest account for roughly 19% of the sample.

Sequenced material: PBMCs, taken more than 35 days after the first yellow fever vaccination. The chain couples TRBV27 to TRBJ1-2; TRBD1 aligns with 7 central bases. This receptor was identified in a man aged 18 to 35 who received the YFV17D yellow fever vaccine. The CDR3 has the sequence CASSLSPGGEAHGYTF. The sequenced DNA: TGTGCCAGCAGTTTAAGTCCAGGGGGAGAAGCCCATGGCTACACCTTC.